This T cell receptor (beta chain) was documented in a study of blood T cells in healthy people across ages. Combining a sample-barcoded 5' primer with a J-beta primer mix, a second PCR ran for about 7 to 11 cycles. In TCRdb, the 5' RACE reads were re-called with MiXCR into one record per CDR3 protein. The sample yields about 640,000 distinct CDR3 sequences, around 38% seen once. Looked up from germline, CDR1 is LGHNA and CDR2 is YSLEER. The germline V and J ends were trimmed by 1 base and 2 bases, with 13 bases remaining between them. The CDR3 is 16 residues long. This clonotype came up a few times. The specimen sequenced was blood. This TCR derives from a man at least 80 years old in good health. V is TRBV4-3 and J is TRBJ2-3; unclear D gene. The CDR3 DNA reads TGCGCCAGCAGCCAAGCGGCGGCAGGAAACACAGATACGCAGTATTTT. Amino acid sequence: CASSQAAAGNTDTQYF.